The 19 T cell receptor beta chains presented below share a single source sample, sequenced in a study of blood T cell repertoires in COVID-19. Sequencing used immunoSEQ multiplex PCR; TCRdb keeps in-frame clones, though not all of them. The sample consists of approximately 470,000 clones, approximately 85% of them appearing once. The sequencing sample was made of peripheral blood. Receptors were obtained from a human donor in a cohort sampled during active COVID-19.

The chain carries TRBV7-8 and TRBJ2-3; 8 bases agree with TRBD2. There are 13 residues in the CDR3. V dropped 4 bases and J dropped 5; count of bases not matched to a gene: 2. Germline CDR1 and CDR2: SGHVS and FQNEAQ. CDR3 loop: CASSSGGGDTQYF. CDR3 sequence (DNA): TGTGCCAGCAGCTCGGGAGGGGGAGATACGCAGTATTTT.

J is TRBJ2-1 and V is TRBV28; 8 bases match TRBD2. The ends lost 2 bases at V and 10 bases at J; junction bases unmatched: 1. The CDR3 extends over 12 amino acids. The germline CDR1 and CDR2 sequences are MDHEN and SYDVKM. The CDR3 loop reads CASSLRTSEQFF. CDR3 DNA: TGTGCCAGCAGTTTAAGGACTAGCGAGCAGTTCTTC.

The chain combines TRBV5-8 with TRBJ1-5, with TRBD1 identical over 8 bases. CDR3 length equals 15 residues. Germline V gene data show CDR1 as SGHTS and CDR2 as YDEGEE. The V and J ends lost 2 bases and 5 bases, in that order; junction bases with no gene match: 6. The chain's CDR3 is CASSFEDRVHQPQHF. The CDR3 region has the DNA TGTGCCAGCAGCTTCGAGGACAGGGTCCATCAGCCCCAGCATTTT.

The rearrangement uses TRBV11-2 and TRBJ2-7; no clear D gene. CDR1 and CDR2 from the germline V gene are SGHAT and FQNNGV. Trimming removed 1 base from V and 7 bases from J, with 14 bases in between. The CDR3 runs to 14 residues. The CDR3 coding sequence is TGTGCCAGCAGCTTAGGATCTGTATTCGGGGAGCAGTACTTC. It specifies CASSLGSVFGEQYF.

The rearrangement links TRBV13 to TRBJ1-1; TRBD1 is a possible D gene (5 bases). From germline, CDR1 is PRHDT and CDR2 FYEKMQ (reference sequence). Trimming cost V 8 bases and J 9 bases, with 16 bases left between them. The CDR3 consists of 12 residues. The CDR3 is CASGGRGLQAFF. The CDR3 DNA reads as TGTGCCAGCGGGGGGAGGGGTTTACAAGCTTTCTTT.

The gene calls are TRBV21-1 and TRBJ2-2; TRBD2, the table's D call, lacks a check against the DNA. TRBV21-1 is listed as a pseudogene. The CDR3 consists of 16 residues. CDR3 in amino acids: CASSKGSGGDGGELFF. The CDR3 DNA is TGTGCCAGCAGCAAAGGGTCTGGAGGGGATGGCGGGGAGCTGTTTTTT.

The CDR3 DNA sequence: TGTGCCAGCAGCAGTGGGACTAGCGGGAACCAAGAGACCCAGTACTTC. Amino acids: CASSSGTSGNQETQYF. This chain connects TRBV5-4 to TRBJ2-5; TRBD2 matches 13 bases. The trim removed 4 bases at V and 0 bases at J, leaving 3 bases unmatched. The CDR3 is 16 amino acids. Germline loops: CDR1 SGHNT, CDR2 YYREEE (reference sequence).

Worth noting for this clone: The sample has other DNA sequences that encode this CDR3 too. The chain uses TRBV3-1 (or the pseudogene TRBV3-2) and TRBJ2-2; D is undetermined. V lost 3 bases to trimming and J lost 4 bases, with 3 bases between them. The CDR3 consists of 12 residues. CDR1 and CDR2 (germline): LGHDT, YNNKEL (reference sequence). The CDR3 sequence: CASSHSTGELFF. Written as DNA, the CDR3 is TGTGCCAGCAGCCACAGCACCGGGGAGCTGTTTTTT.

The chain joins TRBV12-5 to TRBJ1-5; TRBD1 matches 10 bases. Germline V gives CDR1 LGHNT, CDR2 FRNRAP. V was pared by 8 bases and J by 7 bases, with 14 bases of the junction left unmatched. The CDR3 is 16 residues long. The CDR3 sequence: CASLLGQGISGQPQHF. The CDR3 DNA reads TGTGCTAGTCTGTTGGGACAGGGGATAAGTGGGCAGCCCCAGCATTTT.

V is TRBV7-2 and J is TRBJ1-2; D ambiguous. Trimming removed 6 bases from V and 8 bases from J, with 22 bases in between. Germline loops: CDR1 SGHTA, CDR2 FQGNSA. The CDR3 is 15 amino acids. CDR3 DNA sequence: TGTGCCAGCAGAGCGGGAGTTGGAGGAGGTCGCGGCTACACCTTC. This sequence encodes CASRAGVGGGRGYTF.

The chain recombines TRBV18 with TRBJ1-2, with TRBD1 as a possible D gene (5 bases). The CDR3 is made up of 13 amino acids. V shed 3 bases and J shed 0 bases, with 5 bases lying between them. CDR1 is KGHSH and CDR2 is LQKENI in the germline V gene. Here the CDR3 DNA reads TGTGCCAGCTCACCCAGGGCTAACTATGGCTACACCTTC. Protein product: CASSPRANYGYTF.

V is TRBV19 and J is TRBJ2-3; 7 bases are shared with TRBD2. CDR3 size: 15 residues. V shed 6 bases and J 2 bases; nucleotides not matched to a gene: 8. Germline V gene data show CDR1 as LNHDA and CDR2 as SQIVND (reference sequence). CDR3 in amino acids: CASRSPGLPTDTQYF. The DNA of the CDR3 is TGTGCCAGTAGGTCTCCGGGACTACCCACAGATACGCAGTATTTT.

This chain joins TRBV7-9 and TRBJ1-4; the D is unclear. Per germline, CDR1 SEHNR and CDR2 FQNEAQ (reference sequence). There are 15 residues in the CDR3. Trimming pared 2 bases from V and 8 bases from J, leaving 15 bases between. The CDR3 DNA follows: TGTGCCAGCAGCTTATCGGGAGTCTATGGAGAAAAACTGTTTTTT. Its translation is CASSLSGVYGEKLFF.

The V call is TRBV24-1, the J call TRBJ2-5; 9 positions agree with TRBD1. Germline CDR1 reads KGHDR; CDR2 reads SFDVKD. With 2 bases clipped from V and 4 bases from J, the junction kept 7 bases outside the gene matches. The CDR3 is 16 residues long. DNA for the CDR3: TGTGCCACCAGTGATTCCGGACAGGGGAAGATAGAGACCCAGTACTTC. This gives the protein CATSDSGQGKIETQYF.

The DNA for the CDR3 is TGTGCCAGTACCTTCGCAGGGGACGTGGAAAAACTGTTTTTT. This translates into CASTFAGDVEKLFF. The chain uses TRBV19 and TRBJ1-4; a weak D match, TRBD1 (6 bases). Per the germline V gene, CDR1 is LNHDA and CDR2 is SQIVND (reference sequence). The CDR3 has 14 residues. Trimming stripped 7 bases from V and 8 bases from J, with 17 bases between. Full variable domain (rest looked up from reference TRBV19 and TRBJ1-4): DGGITQSPKYLFRKEGQNVTLSCEQNLNHDAMYWYRQDPGQGLRLIYYSQIVNDFQKGDIAEGYSVSREKKESFPLTVTSAQKNPTAFYLCASTFAGDVEKLFFGSGTQLSVL.

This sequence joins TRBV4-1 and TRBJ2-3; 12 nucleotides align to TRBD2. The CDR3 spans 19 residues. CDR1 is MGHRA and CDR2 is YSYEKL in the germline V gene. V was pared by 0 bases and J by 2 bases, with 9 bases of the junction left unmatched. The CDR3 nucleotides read TGCGCCAGCAGCCAAGATTGGACTAGCGGGACTACTCTCACAGATACGCAGTATTTT. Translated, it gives CASSQDWTSGTTLTDTQYF.

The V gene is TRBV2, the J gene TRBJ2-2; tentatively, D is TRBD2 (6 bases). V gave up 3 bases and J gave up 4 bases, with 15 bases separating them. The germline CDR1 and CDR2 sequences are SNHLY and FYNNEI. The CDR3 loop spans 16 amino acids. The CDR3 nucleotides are TGTGCCAGCAGTGAGAGTACGGGAGTAGTCACCGGGGAGCTGTTTTTT. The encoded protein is CASSESTGVVTGELFF.

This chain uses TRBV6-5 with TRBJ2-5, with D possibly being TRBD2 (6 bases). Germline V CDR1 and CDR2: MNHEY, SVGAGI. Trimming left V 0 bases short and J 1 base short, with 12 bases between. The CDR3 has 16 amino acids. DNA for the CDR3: TGTGCCAGCAGTTACTCGATGGGGGGACCCCAAGAGACCCAGTACTTC. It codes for CASSYSMGGPQETQYF.

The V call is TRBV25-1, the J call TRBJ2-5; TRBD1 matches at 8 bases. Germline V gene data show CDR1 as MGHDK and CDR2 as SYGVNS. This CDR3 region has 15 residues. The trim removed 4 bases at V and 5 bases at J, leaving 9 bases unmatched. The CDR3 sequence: CASSGLGTGGETQYF. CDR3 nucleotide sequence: TGTGCCAGCAGTGGTCTAGGGACAGGCGGGGAGACCCAGTACTTC.